This T cell receptor (beta chain) was retrieved from a study of blood T cells in healthy people across ages. Study-wide results and limits: As age increased, TCR beta diversity per million T cells fell in a roughly linear fashion.

With a J-beta primer mix and a sample-barcoded 5' primer, a second PCR ran 7 to 11 cycles. TCRdb independently ran MiXCR on the 5' RACE reads; one entry per CDR3 protein. The top ten clones hold about 10% of a sample with some 940,000 distinct CDR3 sequences, 25% to 30% of them seen once. CDR3 size: 19 residues. CDR1 and CDR2 (germline): MGHDK, SYGVNS. A few counts support this clonotype. Antigen: not known. This sample also appeared in a second study, on T cells of mothers and their children. As that report states: Donors were three healthy Caucasian mothers and their six children. The yield was over 8 million TCR beta CDR3 reads from each mother and a few million from each child. Slightly higher but non-significant overlap marked related mother-child pairs versus unrelated pairs.

This clonotype was obtained from a woman aged 40 to 50 in good health. The V call is TRBV25-1, the J call TRBJ2-1; 8 nucleotides align to TRBD1. The DNA end is a closer match to TRBJ2-7, so the J assignment may be wrong. The material sequenced was blood. CDR3 protein: CASSEWSVDDRGSYNEQYF. CDR3 nucleotide sequence: TGTGCCAGCAGTGAATGGTCGGTGGACGACAGGGGTTCCTACAATGAGCAGTACTTC.